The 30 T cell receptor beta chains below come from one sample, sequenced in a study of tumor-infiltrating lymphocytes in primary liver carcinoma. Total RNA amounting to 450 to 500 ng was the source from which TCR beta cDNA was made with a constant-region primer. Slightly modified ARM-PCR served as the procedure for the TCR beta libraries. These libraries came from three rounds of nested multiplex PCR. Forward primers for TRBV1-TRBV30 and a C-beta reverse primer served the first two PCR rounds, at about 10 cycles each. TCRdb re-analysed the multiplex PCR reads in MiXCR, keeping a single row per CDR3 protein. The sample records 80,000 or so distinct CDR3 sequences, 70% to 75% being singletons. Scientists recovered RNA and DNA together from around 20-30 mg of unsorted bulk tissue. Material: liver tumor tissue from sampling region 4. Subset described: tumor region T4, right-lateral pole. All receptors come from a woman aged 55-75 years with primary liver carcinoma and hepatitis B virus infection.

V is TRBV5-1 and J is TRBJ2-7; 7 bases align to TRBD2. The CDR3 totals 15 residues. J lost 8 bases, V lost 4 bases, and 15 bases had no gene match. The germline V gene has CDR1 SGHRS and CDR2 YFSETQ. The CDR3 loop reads CASSTLVGGPNKQYF. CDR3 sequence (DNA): TGCGCCAGCAGCACCTTAGTGGGAGGGCCTAACAAGCAGTACTTC.

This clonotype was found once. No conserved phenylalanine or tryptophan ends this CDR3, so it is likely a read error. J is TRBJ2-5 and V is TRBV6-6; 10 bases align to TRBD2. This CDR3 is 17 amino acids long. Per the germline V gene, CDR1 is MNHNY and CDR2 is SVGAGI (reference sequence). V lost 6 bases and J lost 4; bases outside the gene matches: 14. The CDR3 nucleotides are TGTGCCAGCAGCAACCCACGAACTAGCGGGACGGGAGAGACCCAGTACTAC. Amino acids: CASSNPRTSGTGETQYY.

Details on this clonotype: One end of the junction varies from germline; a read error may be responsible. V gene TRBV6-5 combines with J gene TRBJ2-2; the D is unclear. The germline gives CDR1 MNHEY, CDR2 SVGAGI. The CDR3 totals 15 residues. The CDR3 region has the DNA TGTGCCAGCAGACTATCATGGACGAACACCGGAGAGCTGTTTTTT. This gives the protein CASRLSWTNTGELFF.

The CDR3 sequence: CSALTREADRQYF. CDR3 DNA: TGCAGCGCACTAACACGGGAGGCAGATAGGCAATATTTT. The J gene is TRBJ2-3, the V gene TRBV29-1; 7 nucleotides align to TRBD2. The length of the CDR3 is 13 residues. CDR1 SQVTM and CDR2 ANQGSEA come from the germline V gene. The trim removed 7 bases at V and 15 bases at J, leaving 19 bases unmatched.

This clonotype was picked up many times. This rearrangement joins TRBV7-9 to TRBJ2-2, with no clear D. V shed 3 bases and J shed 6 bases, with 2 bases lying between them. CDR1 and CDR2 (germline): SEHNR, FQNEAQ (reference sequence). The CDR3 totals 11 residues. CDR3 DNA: TGTGCCAGCAGCTTGTCCGGGGAGCTGTTTTTT. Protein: CASSLSGELFF. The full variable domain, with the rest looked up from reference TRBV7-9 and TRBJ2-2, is DTGVSQNPRHKITKRGQNVTFRCDPISEHNRLYWYRQTLGQGPEFLTYFQNEAQLEKSRLLSDRFSAERPKGSFSTLEIQRTEQGDSAMYLCASSLSGELFFGEGSRLTVL.

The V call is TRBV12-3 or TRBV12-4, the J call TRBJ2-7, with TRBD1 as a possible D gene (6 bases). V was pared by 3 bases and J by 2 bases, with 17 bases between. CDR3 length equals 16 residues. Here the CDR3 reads CASSFWNLGGTYEQYF. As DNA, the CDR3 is TGTGCCAGCAGTTTTTGGAACTTAGGGGGTACCTACGAGCAGTACTTC.

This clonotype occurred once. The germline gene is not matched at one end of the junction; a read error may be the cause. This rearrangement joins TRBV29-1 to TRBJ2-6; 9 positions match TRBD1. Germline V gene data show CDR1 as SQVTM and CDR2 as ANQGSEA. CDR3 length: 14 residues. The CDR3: CSVSRDREAKVLTF. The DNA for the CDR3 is TGCAGCGTTAGCCGGGACAGGGAGGCCAAGGTCCTGACTTTC. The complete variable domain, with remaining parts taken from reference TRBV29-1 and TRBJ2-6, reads SAVISQKPSRDICQRGTSLTIQCQVDSQVTMMFWYRQQPGQSLTLIATANQGSEATYESGFVIDKFPISRPNLTFSTLTVSNMSPEDSSIYLCSVSRDREAKVLTFGAGSRLTVL.

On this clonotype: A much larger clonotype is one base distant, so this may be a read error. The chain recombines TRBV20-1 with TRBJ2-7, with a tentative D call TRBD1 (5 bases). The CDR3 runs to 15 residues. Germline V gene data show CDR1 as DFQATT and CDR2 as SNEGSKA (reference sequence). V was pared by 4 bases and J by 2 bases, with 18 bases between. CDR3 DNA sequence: TGCAGTGCTACCGATCCTGTACAGGACCCCTACGAGCAGTACTTC. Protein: CSATDPVQDPYEQYF.

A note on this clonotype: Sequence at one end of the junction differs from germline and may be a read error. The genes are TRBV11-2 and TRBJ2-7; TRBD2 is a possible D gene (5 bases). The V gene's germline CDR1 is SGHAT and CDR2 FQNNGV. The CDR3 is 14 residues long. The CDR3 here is CASSLGRASYEQYF. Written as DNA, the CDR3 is TGTGCCAGCAGTTTAGGGCGGGCTTCCTACGAGCAGTACTTC.

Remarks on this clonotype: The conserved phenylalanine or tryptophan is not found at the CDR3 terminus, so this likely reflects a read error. CDR3 amino acids: CSVSDVGTQYL. CDR3 nucleotide sequence: TGCAGCGTTTCGGACGTGGGAACCCAGTACTTA. The genes are TRBV29-1 and TRBJ2-5, with unresolved D. From germline, CDR1 is SQVTM and CDR2 ANQGSEA. V was clipped by 5 bases and J by 8 bases, with 12 bases between them. The CDR3 is 11 residues long.

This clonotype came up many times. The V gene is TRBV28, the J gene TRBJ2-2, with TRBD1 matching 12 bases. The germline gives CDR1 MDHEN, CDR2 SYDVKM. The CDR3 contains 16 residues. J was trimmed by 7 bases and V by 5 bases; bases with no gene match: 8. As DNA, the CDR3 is TGTGCCAGCAGTCCATGGGACAGGGGGCGCGTCGGGGAGCTGTTTTTT. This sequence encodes CASSPWDRGRVGELFF.

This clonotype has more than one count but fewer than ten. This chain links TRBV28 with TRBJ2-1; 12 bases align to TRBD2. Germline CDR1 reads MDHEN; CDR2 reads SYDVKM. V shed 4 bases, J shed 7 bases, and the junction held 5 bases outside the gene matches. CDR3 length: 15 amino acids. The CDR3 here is CASSSLTSGRNEQFF. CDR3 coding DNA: TGTGCCAGCAGTTCACTTACTAGCGGGAGGAATGAGCAGTTCTTC.

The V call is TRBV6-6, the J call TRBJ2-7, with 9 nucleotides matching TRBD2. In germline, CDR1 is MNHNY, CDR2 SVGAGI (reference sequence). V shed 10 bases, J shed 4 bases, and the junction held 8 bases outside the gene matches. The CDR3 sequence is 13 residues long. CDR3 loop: CANSLTSGYEQYF. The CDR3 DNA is TGTGCCAACTCCTTGACTAGCGGATACGAGCAGTACTTC.

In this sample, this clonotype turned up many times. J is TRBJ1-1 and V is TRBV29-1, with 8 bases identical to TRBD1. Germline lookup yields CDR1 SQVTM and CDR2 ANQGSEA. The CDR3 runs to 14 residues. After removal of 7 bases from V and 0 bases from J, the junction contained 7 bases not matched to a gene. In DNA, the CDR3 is TGCAGCGCCCGGGACAGGAACCTGAACACTGAAGCTTTCTTT. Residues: CSARDRNLNTEAFF.

The CDR3 bases are TGTGCCAGCAAACCGGGGCTAGCCATCTACGAGCAGTACTTC. Protein product: CASKPGLAIYEQYF. The rearrangement links TRBV6-1 to TRBJ2-7; D could derive from TRBD1 or TRBD2 (5 bases each). Germline values: CDR1 MNHNS, CDR2 SASEGT. The CDR3 contains 14 residues. The V and J ends lost 7 bases and 3 bases respectively, with 16 bases between them.

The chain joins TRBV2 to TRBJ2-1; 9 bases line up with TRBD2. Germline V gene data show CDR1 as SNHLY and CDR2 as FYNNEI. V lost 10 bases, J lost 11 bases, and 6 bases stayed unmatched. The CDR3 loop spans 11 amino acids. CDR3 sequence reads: CATGLASKQFF. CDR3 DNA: TGTGCCACTGGACTAGCGAGTAAGCAGTTCTTC.

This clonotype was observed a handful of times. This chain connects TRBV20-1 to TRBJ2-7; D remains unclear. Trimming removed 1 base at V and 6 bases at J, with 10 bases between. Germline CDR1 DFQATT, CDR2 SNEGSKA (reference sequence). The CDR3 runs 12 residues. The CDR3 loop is CSARGNLGEQYF. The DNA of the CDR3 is TGCAGTGCTAGAGGGAACCTGGGCGAGCAGTACTTC.

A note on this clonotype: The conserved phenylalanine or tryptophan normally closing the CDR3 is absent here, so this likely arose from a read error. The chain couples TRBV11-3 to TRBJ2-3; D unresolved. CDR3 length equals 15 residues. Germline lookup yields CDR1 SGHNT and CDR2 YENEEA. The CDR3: CASSLGRHTTDTQYV. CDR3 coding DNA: TGTGCCAGCAGCTTAGGTCGACATACTACAGATACACAGTATGTT.

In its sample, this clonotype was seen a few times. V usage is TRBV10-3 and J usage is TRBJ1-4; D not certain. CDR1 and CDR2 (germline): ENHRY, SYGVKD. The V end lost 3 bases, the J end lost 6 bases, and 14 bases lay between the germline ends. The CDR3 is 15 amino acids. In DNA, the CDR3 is TGTGCCATCAGTGATGCTGGTTCGACTTATGAAAAACTGTTTTTT. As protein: CAISDAGSTYEKLFF.

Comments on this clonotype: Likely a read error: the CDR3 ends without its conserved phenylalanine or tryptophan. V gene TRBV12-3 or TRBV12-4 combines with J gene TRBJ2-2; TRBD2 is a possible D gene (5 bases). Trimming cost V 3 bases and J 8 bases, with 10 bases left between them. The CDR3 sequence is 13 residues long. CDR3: CASSLEVGGELFY. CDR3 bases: TGTGCCAGCAGTTTGGAGGTCGGAGGGGAGCTGTTTTAT.

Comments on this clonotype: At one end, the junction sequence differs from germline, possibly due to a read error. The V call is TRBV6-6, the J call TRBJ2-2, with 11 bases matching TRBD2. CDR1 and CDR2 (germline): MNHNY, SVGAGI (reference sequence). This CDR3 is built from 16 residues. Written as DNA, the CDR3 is TGTGCCAGCAGTTCCAAGGGACTAGCGGAAACCAGGGAGCCGTTTTTT. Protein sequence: CASSSKGLAETREPFF.

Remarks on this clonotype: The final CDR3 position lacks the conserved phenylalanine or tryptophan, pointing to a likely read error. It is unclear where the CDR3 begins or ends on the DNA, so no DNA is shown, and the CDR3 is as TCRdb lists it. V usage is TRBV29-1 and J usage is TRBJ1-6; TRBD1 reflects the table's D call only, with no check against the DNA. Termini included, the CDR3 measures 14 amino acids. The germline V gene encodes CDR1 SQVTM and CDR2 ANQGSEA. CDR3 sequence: CSVTIGGQGSPFHS.

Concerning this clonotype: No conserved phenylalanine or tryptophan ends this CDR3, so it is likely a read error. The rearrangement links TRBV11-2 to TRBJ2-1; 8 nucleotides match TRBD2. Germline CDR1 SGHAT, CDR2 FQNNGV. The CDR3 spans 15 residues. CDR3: CASSIESGSVSKQFS. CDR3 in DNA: TGTGCCAGCAGCATAGAGAGCGGGAGTGTGAGTAAGCAGTTCTCC.

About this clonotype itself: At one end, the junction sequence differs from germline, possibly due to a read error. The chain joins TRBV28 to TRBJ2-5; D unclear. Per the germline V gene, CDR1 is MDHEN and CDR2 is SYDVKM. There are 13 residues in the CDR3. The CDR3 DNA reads TGTGCCTGCAGCCCTGGGTCTCAAGAGAACCCGTACTTC. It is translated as CACSPGSQENPYF. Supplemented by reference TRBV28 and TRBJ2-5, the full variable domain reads DVKVTQSSRYLVKRTGEKVFLECVQDMDHENMFWYRQDPGLGLRLIYFSYDVKMKEKGDIPEGYSVSREKKERFSLILESASTNQTSMYLCACSPGSQENPYFGPGTRLLVL.

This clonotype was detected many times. CDR3 sequence (DNA): TGTGCTAGTGTCTCAGACTCTGGGGCCAACGTCCTGACTTTC. It yields the protein CASVSDSGANVLTF. The V and J genes are TRBV12-5 and TRBJ2-6; no reliable D call. CDR3 length: 14 residues. V was trimmed by 7 bases and J by 0 bases, leaving 7 bases between them. Germline-derived CDR1 and CDR2 are LGHNT and FRNRAP.

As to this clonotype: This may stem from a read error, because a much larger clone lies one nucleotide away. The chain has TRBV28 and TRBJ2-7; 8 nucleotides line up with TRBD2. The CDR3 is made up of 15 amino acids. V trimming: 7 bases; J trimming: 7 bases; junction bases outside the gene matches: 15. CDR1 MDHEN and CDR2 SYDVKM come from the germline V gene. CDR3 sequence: CASTYGTRGSGEQYF. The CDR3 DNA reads TGTGCCAGCACCTATGGGACTAGAGGGAGTGGAGAGCAGTACTTC. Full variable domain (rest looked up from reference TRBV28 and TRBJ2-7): DVKVTQSSRYLVKRTGEKVFLECVQDMDHENMFWYRQDPGLGLRLIYFSYDVKMKEKGDIPEGYSVSREKKERFSLILESASTNQTSMYLCASTYGTRGSGEQYFGPGTRLTVT.

In DNA, the CDR3 is TGTGCCAGCTCAAGGCGGGAGGACAGCTACAATGAGCAGTTCTTC. It translates to CASSRREDSYNEQFF. V gene TRBV18 combines with J gene TRBJ2-1; TRBD2 matches 8 bases. V dropped 5 bases and J dropped 3; count of bases not matched to a gene: 6. The germline V gene has CDR1 KGHSH and CDR2 LQKENI. This CDR3 comprises 15 residues.

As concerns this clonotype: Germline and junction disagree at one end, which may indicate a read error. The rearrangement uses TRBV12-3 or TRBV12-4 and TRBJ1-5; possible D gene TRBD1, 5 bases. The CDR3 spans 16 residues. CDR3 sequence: CASSLTGVGGNKPQQF. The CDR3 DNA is TGTGCCAGCAGTTTAACGGGGGTGGGAGGGAATAAGCCCCAGCAGTTT.

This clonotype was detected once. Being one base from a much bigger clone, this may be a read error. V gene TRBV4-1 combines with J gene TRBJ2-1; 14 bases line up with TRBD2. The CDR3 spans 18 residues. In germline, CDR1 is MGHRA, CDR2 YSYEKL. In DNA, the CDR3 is TGCACCAGCAGCCAAGCGGGACTAGCGGGGGCGTTAGAAGGAGAGCAGTTCTTC. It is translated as CTSSQAGLAGALEGEQFF.

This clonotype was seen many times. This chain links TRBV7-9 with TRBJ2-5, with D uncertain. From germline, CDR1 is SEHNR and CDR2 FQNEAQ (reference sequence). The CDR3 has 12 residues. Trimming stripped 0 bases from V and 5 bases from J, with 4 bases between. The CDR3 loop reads CASSLASETQYF. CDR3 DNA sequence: TGTGCCAGCAGCTTAGCCTCGGAGACCCAGTACTTC.